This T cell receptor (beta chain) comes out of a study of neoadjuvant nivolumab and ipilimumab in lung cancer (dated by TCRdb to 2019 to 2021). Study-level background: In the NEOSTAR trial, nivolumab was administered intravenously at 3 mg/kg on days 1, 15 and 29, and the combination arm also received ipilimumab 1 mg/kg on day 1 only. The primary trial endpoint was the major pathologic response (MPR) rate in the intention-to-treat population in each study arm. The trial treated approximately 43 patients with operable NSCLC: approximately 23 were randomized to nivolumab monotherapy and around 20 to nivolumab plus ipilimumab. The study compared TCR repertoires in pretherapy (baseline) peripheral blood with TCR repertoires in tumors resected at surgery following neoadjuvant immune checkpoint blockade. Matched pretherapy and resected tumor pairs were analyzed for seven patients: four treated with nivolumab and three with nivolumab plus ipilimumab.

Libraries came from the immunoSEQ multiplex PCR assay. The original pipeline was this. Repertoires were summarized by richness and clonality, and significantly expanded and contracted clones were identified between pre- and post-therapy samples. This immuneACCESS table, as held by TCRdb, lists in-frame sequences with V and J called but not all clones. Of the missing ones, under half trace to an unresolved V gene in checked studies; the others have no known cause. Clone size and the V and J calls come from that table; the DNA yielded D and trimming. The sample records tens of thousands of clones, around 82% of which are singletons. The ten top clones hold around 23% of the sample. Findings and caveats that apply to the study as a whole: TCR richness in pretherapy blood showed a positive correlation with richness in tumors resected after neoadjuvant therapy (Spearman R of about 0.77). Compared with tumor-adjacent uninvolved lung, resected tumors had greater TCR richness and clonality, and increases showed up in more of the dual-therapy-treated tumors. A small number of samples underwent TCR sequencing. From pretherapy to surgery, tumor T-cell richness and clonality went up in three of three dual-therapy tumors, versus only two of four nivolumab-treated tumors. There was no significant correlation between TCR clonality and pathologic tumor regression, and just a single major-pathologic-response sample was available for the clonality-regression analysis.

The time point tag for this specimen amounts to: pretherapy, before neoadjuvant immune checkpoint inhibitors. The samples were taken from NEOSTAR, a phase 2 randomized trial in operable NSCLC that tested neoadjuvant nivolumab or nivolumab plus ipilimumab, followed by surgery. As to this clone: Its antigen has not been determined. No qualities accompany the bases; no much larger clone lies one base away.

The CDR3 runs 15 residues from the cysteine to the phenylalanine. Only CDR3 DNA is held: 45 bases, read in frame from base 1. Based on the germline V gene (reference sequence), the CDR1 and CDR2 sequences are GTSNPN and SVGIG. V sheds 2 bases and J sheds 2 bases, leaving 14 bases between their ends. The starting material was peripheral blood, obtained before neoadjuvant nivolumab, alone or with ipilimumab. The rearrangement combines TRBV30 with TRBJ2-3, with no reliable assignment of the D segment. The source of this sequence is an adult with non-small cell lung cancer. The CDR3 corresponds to CAWSIQTAITDTQYF. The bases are TGTGCCTGGAGTATCCAGACCGCAATCACAGATACGCAGTATTTT.